These 5 T cell receptor beta chains share one sample of origin, sequenced in a study of blood T cell repertoires in COVID-19. TCRdb's table, derived via immunoSEQ multiplex PCR, lists solely in-frame clones and lacks some. The sample lists about 200,000 clones; 88% were seen once. Material for sequencing was peripheral blood. The receptor source for this set is a man aged 50 or older with COVID-19, enrolled during active disease.

This rearrangement joins TRBV5-1 to TRBJ2-2; TRBD2 agrees at 9 bases. With 3 bases clipped from V and 4 bases from J, the junction kept 10 bases outside the gene matches. The germline V gene encodes CDR1 SGHRS and CDR2 YFSETQ. The length of the CDR3 is 17 residues. The CDR3 nucleotides read TGCGCCAGCAGCTCCGGGACTAGCTTAGGGGGCACCGGGGAGCTGTTTTTT. Amino acid sequence: CASSSGTSLGGTGELFF.

The chain joins TRBV5-8 to TRBJ1-1; 9 bases line up with TRBD1. This CDR3 is 17 amino acids long. The J segment lost 5 bases and the V segment lost 0 bases, leaving 11 bases of the junction unmatched. CDR1 and CDR2 (germline): SGHTS, YDEGEE. The CDR3 sequence is CASSLGKTGGWETEAFF. The CDR3 bases are TGTGCCAGCAGCTTGGGAAAAACAGGGGGCTGGGAGACTGAAGCTTTCTTT.

This clone was counted once. The rearrangement uses TRBV4-2 and TRBJ2-1; 10 nucleotides align to TRBD2. V trimming: 0 bases; J trimming: 9 bases; junction bases outside the gene matches: 8. The CDR3 is made up of 16 amino acids. Germline CDR1 is LGHNA and CDR2 is YNFKEQ. CDR3 amino acids: CASSQEGSSGSGEQFF. The CDR3 nucleotides are TGTGCCAGCAGCCAAGAAGGGTCTAGCGGGAGTGGTGAGCAGTTCTTC.

The chain links TRBV7-8 to TRBJ2-3; 12 bases align to TRBD2. Per germline, CDR1 SGHVS and CDR2 FQNEAQ. V lost 4 bases, J lost 0 bases, and 17 bases stayed unmatched. The CDR3 totals 21 residues. The CDR3 reads CASSSPFILAGGVTSTDTQYF. CDR3 nucleotides: TGTGCCAGCAGCTCCCCCTTCATCCTAGCGGGAGGGGTCACTAGCACAGATACGCAGTATTTT.

The rearrangement links TRBV9 to TRBJ1-1; D gene uncertain. Germline CDR1 SGDLS, CDR2 YYNGEE. The CDR3 sequence is 14 residues long. Trimming left V 0 bases short and J 1 base short, with 7 bases between. The CDR3 DNA reads as TGTGCCAGCAGCGTAGTTTCAGAGAACACTGAAGCTTTCTTT. Its protein product is CASSVVSENTEAFF.